The next 9 T cell receptor beta chains were all read from a single sample in a study of regulatory T cells in long-lasting Graves disease. iRepertoire HTBI primers and Arm-PCR of CDR3 regions built TCR beta libraries. One entry per CDR3 protein, called by TCRdb with MiXCR from the multiplex PCR reads. The sample includes about half a million distinct CDR3 sequences, around 13% of them seen just once. Regarding time point: newly diagnosed GD, antithyroid drugs for less than 3 months. PBMC-extracted RNA yielded the TCR library. The same sample was also used in a study of T cells in Graves' hyperthyroidism and ophthalmopathy.

Sequenced here: peripheral blood mononuclear cells (PBMCs), sampled at new diagnosis, from a patient treated with antithyroid drugs. The receptor set was obtained from a young woman with Graves disease.

This clonotype occurred many times. The genes are TRBV11-2 and TRBJ1-2; D remains ambiguous. The CDR3 consists of 15 residues. Trimming cost V 7 bases and J 0 bases, with 15 bases left between them. Germline loops: CDR1 SGHAT, CDR2 FQNNGV. The CDR3 reads CASKAYRTSNYGYTF. DNA for the CDR3: TGTGCCAGCAAAGCTTACCGGACTTCTAACTATGGCTACACCTTC.

This clonotype was counted at least ten times. The chain couples TRBV12-3 or TRBV12-4 to TRBJ1-1; 8 nucleotides align to TRBD1. The V segment lost 8 bases and the J segment 2 bases; nucleotides outside the gene matches: 7. CDR3 length: 14 amino acids. This CDR3 reads CASEHRGINTEAFF. CDR3 sequence (DNA): TGTGCCAGCGAACACAGGGGGATTAACACTGAAGCTTTCTTT.

V usage is TRBV27 and J usage is TRBJ2-5; a possible D gene is TRBD2 (6 bases). This CDR3 has 16 residues. Germline-derived CDR1 and CDR2 are MNHEY and SMNVEV (reference sequence). Trimming took 2 bases from V and 2 from J, leaving 15 bases between them. The CDR3 reads CASSLRAGRRQETQYF. In nucleotides, the CDR3 is TGTGCCAGCAGTTTACGGGCAGGGAGGCGACAAGAGACCCAGTACTTC.

This clonotype was detected ten times or more. The rearrangement joins TRBV19 to TRBJ2-1; 8 nucleotides match TRBD2. This CDR3 has 14 residues. The germline gives CDR1 LNHDA, CDR2 SQIVND (reference sequence). Germline trimming cut 3 bases from V and 7 bases from J; bases unmatched to any gene: 5. The CDR3 nucleotides are TGTGCCAGTAGTATTAACGGGGGGGGTAATGAGCAGTTCTTC. Translation gives CASSINGGGNEQFF.

This clonotype was recorded many times. V gene TRBV7-2 combines with J gene TRBJ2-1; weak D call: TRBD1 (6 bases). The CDR3 length is 13 residues. The germline gives CDR1 SGHTA, CDR2 FQGNSA. Trimming removed 5 bases at V and 8 bases at J, with 13 bases between. The CDR3: CASSIYRVDEQFF. Written as DNA, the CDR3 is TGTGCCAGCAGCATTTACAGGGTCGATGAGCAGTTCTTC.

This clonotype was seen ten or more times. This sequence joins TRBV2 and TRBJ2-2; D uncertain. This CDR3 is 13 amino acids long. V was clipped by 7 bases and J by 6 bases, with 12 bases between them. The germline V gene encodes CDR1 SNHLY and CDR2 FYNNEI. The CDR3 loop reads CASILQWAGELFF. CDR3 bases: TGTGCCAGCATCCTACAGTGGGCCGGGGAGCTGTTTTTT. The full variable domain, in which reference TRBV2 and TRBJ2-2 provide the parts outside the CDR3, is EPEVTQTPSHQVTQMGQEVILRCVPISNHLYFYWYRQILGQKVEFLVSFYNNEISEKSEIFDDQFSVERPDGSNFTLKIRSTKLEDSAMYFCASILQWAGELFFGEGSRLTVL.

This clonotype occurred many times. This sequence joins TRBV6-5 and TRBJ2-7, with unresolved D. CDR3 length: 12 amino acids. Germline assignment: CDR1 MNHEY and CDR2 SVGAGI. V dropped 2 bases and J dropped 5 bases, with 7 bases sitting between them. The CDR3, as DNA: TGTGCCAGCAGTTACGGCCCACACGAGCAGTACTTC. Translated: CASSYGPHEQYF.

This clonotype has ten or more counts. The rearrangement joins TRBV5-1 to TRBJ2-1; TRBD2 agrees at 13 bases. The CDR3 has 16 amino acids. Per germline, CDR1 SGHRS and CDR2 YFSETQ. V trimming: 4 bases; J trimming: 8 bases; junction bases outside the gene matches: 9. CDR3 loop: CASSRGLAGVVYEQFF. CDR3 nucleotide sequence: TGCGCCAGCAGCAGAGGACTAGCGGGAGTTGTTTATGAGCAGTTCTTC.

This clonotype came up many times. The chain joins TRBV11-2 to TRBJ1-1; the match to TRBD1 covers 7 bases. J lost 4 bases, V lost 5 bases, and 10 bases had no gene match. The CDR3 length is 15 residues. From germline, CDR1 is SGHAT and CDR2 FQNNGV. DNA of the CDR3: TGTGCCAGCAGCCCAAAGACAGGGAAAGTCACTGAAGCTTTCTTT. Translating it yields CASSPKTGKVTEAFF. The whole variable domain, filled in from reference TRBV11-2 and TRBJ1-1, reads EAGVAQSPRYKIIEKRQSVAFWCNPISGHATLYWYQQILGQGPKLLIQFQNNGVVDDSQLPKDRFSAERLKGVDSTLKIQPAKLEDSAVYLCASSPKTGKVTEAFFGQGTRLTVV.